The next 20 T cell receptor beta chains were all read from a single sample in a study of T cell responses to AZD1222 COVID-19 vaccine. Only in-frame clones appear in the TCRdb table, and some are missing; sequencing was by immunoSEQ multiplex PCR. The sample carries about 94,000 clones, roughly 85% recorded once. The sample in question was peripheral blood, obtained 28 days after the second AZD1222 dose. The receptors here all came from an adult who received the AZD1222 COVID-19 vaccine.

This clone has more than one count but fewer than ten. This chain joins TRBV6-5 and TRBJ1-1; TRBD1 aligns across 7 bases. This CDR3 comprises 15 residues. Germline-derived CDR1 and CDR2 are MNHEY and SVGAGI. Trimming took 0 bases from V and 2 from J; bases not matched to a gene: 3. In nucleotides, the CDR3 is TGTGCCAGCAGTTACTCGTGGACAGGCAACACTGAAGCTTTCTTT. This sequence encodes CASSYSWTGNTEAFF.

This chain joins TRBV5-1 and TRBJ2-5; D not certain. Germline CDR1 SGHRS, CDR2 YFSETQ. This CDR3 is built from 11 residues. V lost 2 bases and J lost 2, with 1 base in between. The CDR3: CASSLQETQYF. In DNA, the CDR3 is TGCGCCAGCAGCTTACAAGAGACCCAGTACTTC.

The V gene is TRBV21-1, the J gene TRBJ2-7; the D segment call TRBD2 is taken from the table without a DNA check. TRBV21-1 is a documented pseudogene. CDR3 size: 16 residues. The CDR3 nucleotides read TGTGCCAGCAGCAAAGACGAGGCGCCAATCTCCTACGAGCAGTACTTC. Protein: CASSKDEAPISYEQYF.

The chain combines TRBV9 with TRBJ2-1, with unresolved D. Germline V gene sequence: CDR1 SGDLS, CDR2 YYNGEE. The CDR3 runs to 14 residues. Trimming took 0 bases from V and 8 from J, leaving 12 bases between them. CDR3 amino acids: CASSVVGSNDEQFF. In DNA, the CDR3 is TGTGCCAGCAGCGTAGTGGGTAGTAACGATGAGCAGTTCTTC.

This chain links TRBV4-3 with TRBJ2-7; possible D gene TRBD1, 6 bases. Germline V gene sequence: CDR1 LGHNA, CDR2 YSLEER. The CDR3 contains 18 residues. Trimming shortened V by 0 bases and J by 5 bases, and 23 bases separated the two germline ends. CDR3 coding DNA: TGCGCCAGCAGCCAAGATGTCCAGGGGCGGGTCAACCCCGACGAGCAGTACTTC. This codes for CASSQDVQGRVNPDEQYF.

This chain uses TRBV30 with TRBJ2-7; 7 bases are a match to TRBD1. CDR3 length: 15 residues. Germline CDR1 and CDR2: GTSNPN and SVGIG (reference sequence). J lost 0 bases, V lost 2 bases, and 7 bases had no gene match. The CDR3 nucleotides read TGTGCCTGGAGTCCCCCAGGGGGTCACTCCTACGAGCAGTACTTC. As protein: CAWSPPGGHSYEQYF.

V and J are TRBV18 and TRBJ1-1, with a tentative D call TRBD1 (6 bases). Germline V CDR1 and CDR2: KGHSH, LQKENI. V was trimmed by 6 bases and J by 4 bases, leaving 15 bases between them. There are 14 residues in the CDR3. DNA for the CDR3: TGTGCCAGCTCCCCGGGGGGCGCGGGCACTGAAGCTTTCTTT. Translated: CASSPGGAGTEAFF.

The chain has TRBV3-1 (or the pseudogene TRBV3-2) and TRBJ2-3; 9 bases agree with TRBD2. This CDR3 has 15 amino acids. Per germline, CDR1 LGHDT and CDR2 YNNKEL (reference sequence). The trim removed 6 bases at V and 4 bases at J, leaving 8 bases unmatched. CDR3 in amino acids: CASRKGLAVADTQYF. The DNA for the CDR3 is TGTGCCAGCAGAAAGGGACTAGCTGTAGCAGATACGCAGTATTTT.

This chain joins TRBV5-5 and TRBJ2-2, with TRBD2 matching 7 bases. The CDR3 is 16 residues long. Germline assignment: CDR1 SGHKS and CDR2 YYEKEE (reference sequence). The V segment lost 2 bases and the J segment 6 bases; nucleotides outside the gene matches: 10. The CDR3 sequence: CASSLVAGGRPGELFF. The CDR3 DNA sequence: TGTGCCAGCAGCTTAGTAGCGGGCGGAAGGCCCGGGGAGCTGTTTTTT.

This sequence joins TRBV18 and TRBJ1-1; no firm D call. The V and J ends lost 5 bases and 0 bases respectively, with 7 bases between them. In germline, CDR1 is KGHSH, CDR2 LQKENI. The CDR3 totals 13 residues. CDR3 loop: CASSTAMNTEAFF. CDR3 DNA: TGTGCCAGCTCAACGGCAATGAACACTGAAGCTTTCTTT.

Sample share makes this clone medium-sized (0.01 to 0.1%). The chain joins TRBV6-5 to TRBJ2-7; weak D call: TRBD2 (6 bases). Deletions cut 2 bases from V and 5 bases from J, with 16 bases between. This CDR3 has 15 amino acids. Germline V gene data show CDR1 as MNHEY and CDR2 as SVGAGI. The CDR3 DNA reads as TGTGCCAGCAGTTACACCGGGAGCTCTGGCAACGAGCAGTACTTC. This sequence encodes CASSYTGSSGNEQYF.

CDR3 loop: CASSGTGVGYTF. The CDR3 DNA follows: TGTGCCAGCAGCGGCACAGGGGTCGGCTACACCTTC. The chain links TRBV6-5 to TRBJ1-2; 7 nucleotides match TRBD1. The CDR3 totals 12 residues. The V gene's germline CDR1 is MNHEY and CDR2 SVGAGI. After removal of 6 bases from V and 8 bases from J, the junction contained 6 bases not matched to a gene.

In nucleotides, the CDR3 is TGCGCCAGCAGCTTGGGCGGGACGGACCGCTCTGGGGCCAACGTCCTGACTTTC. Protein product: CASSLGGTDRSGANVLTF. This chain connects TRBV5-1 to TRBJ2-6; maybe TRBD2 (6 bases). Trimming took 0 bases from V and 0 from J, leaving 13 bases between them. The germline V gene encodes CDR1 SGHRS and CDR2 YFSETQ. The CDR3 covers 18 residues. The full variable domain, completed using reference TRBV5-1 and TRBJ2-6, is KAGVTQTPRYLIKTRGQQVTLSCSPISGHRSVSWYQQTPGQGLQFLFEYFSETQRNKGNFPGRFSGRQFSNSRSEMNVSTLELGDSALYLCASSLGGTDRSGANVLTFGAGSRLTVL.

V usage is TRBV28 and J usage is TRBJ2-7; 16 bases align to TRBD2. Germline assignment: CDR1 MDHEN and CDR2 SYDVKM. Trimming at V came to 6 bases and at J to 6 bases, leaving 14 bases not matched to a gene. The CDR3 sequence is 18 residues long. CDR3 coding DNA: TGTGCCAGCAGAGTTTTGGCGGGACTAGCGGGAGGGCCACGCGAGCAGTACTTC. It translates to CASRVLAGLAGGPREQYF.

The V gene is TRBV2, the J gene TRBJ1-4; 9 bases line up with TRBD1. The V segment lost 6 bases and the J segment 7 bases; nucleotides outside the gene matches: 6. The CDR3 is made up of 14 amino acids. Germline CDR1 is SNHLY and CDR2 is FYNNEI. CDR3 amino acids: CASSRDRAGEKLFF. Written as DNA, the CDR3 is TGTGCCAGCAGCCGGGACAGGGCGGGTGAAAAACTGTTTTTT.

The chain links TRBV20-1 to TRBJ2-1; 9 bases are a match to TRBD2. CDR1 and CDR2 (germline): DFQATT, SNEGSKA (reference sequence). With 3 bases clipped from V and 5 bases from J, the junction kept 11 bases outside the gene matches. The CDR3 covers 16 residues. This CDR3 reads CSASRWAGGKNNEQFF. DNA for the CDR3: TGCAGTGCTAGTCGGTGGGCGGGAGGGAAAAACAATGAGCAGTTCTTC.

The chain couples TRBV30 to TRBJ1-3; D gene uncertain. This CDR3 has 13 amino acids. Germline-derived CDR1 and CDR2 are GTSNPN and SVGIG (reference sequence). V was pared by 6 bases and J by 1 base, with 10 bases between. The CDR3: CACTLGSGNTIYF. The CDR3 DNA follows: TGTGCCTGTACCTTGGGGTCTGGAAACACCATATATTTT.

This clone has a single count. The genes are TRBV6-2 or TRBV6-3 and TRBJ1-4, with 7 bases that match TRBD1. The CDR3 is 18 residues long. CDR1 and CDR2 (germline): MNHEY, SVGEGT. With 1 base clipped from V and 4 bases from J, the junction kept 12 bases outside the gene matches. DNA of the CDR3: TGTGCCAGCAGTTACTACTCGGGACAGCCCAGGGGTAATGAAAAACTGTTTTTT. Its translation is CASSYYSGQPRGNEKLFF.

This clone was recorded once. V gene TRBV5-1 combines with J gene TRBJ1-1, with D uncertain. This CDR3 is 16 amino acids long. Trimming cost V 0 bases and J 0 bases, with 12 bases left between them. Germline V gene sequence: CDR1 SGHRS, CDR2 YFSETQ. In DNA form, the CDR3 reads TGCGCCAGCAGCTTGGAGGGCACCTTGATGAACACTGAAGCTTTCTTT. Protein product: CASSLEGTLMNTEAFF.

This chain uses TRBV5-1 with TRBJ2-1; possible D gene TRBD2, 6 bases. Per germline, CDR1 SGHRS and CDR2 YFSETQ. Trimming left V 3 bases short and J 5 bases short, with 12 bases between. There are 14 residues in the CDR3. CDR3 sequence (DNA): TGCGCCAGCAGCTCGACTAGGTTGGACAATGAGCAGTTCTTC. This encodes CASSSTRLDNEQFF.